This T cell receptor beta chain was documented in a study of T cell repertoires in cytomegalovirus infection (dated by TCRdb to about 2019). Some background on the complete study: Peptide stimulations targeted recently identified HLA-C-restricted CMV epitopes, whose presentation resists viral immunomodulation, together with well-studied HLA-B-restricted epitopes. Because public TCR beta signatures pointed to carriage of CMV infection together with the matching HLA type, the HLA type of each donor mattered for the analysis.

On this clonotype: Its specific antigen is unknown. Base qualities are missing; no much larger clone stands one base away.

The paper's findings and limits, for the study overall: The ex vivo response was dominated by HLA-C-restricted CMV-specific TCR beta clonotypes, which also provided the single most frequent clonotype in two of eight donors. In both this cohort and an independent roughly 350-donor cohort, the cumulative frequency of public TCR beta family members distinguished carriers of CMV infection plus the relevant HLA type.

Read against the paper, the sample's treatment or condition label means: in vitro stimulation with specific CMV peptide epitopes to enrich CMV-specific T cells. The CDR3 runs 17 amino acids, cysteine and phenylalanine included. Just CDR3 DNA is preserved here, 51 bases in frame from base 1. The junction shows trimming of 5 bases on V and 5 bases on J, and the gene matches do not reach 14 bases of it. Reads for this sample came from an Illumina HiSeq 1500. In TCRdb, the public reads were trimmed at Q25 with fastp and aligned with MiXCR, with productive beta chains retained. Rows matching on CDR3 protein sequence are summarized as one entry with the most common DNA and genes. This sample comprises roughly 150,000 distinct CDR3 sequences, less than 25% of them detected only once. Of the sample, around a quarter falls within the top ten clones.

Sequencing was performed on CD8+ T cells from cultured PBMCs, taken from culture after CMV antigen stimulation. This receptor was obtained from a human donor in good health (CMV status not recorded). Some clones in this sample may be carry-over from other donors' samples. This chain is built from TRBV12-3 or TRBV12-4 and TRBJ2-7; TRBD1 lines up with 11 middle nucleotides. The nucleotide sequence is TGTGCCAGCAGTACTGCCCGCGGACAGGGGGCGAGCCACGAGCAGTACTTC. Translation gives CASSTARGQGASHEQYF.